This T cell receptor beta chain is from a study of T cells in Graves' hyperthyroidism and ophthalmopathy. Study-wide points: Blood samples included most of the expanded thyroid clonotypes exceeding 0.001.

This clonotype was picked up a small number of times. Its antigen is unidentified. Germline CDR1 is SGHNT and CDR2 is YYREEE (reference sequence). Trimming took 2 bases from V and 3 from J, leaving 17 bases between them. The CDR3 loop spans 16 amino acids. The PBMCs were taken from more than 8 ml of fresh peripheral blood. Amplification of TCR beta CDR3 regions was performed using RNA transcripts as template. Using the HTBI primer set, a first-round RT-PCR was run on the TCR CDR3. TCRdb processed the multiplex PCR reads anew with MiXCR; each CDR3 protein has one entry. The repertoire holds 700,000 or so distinct CDR3 sequences, with roughly 15% as singletons.

The chain combines TRBV5-4 with TRBJ1-1, with D possibly TRBD1 on 6 matching bases. The source material was blood. This receptor was obtained from a man between 18 and 29 years old with Graves' hyperthyroidism. The CDR3 DNA sequence: TGTGCCAGCAGCTTCGGCGGGGGCAATCTGGACACTGAAGCTTTCTTT. As protein: CASSFGGGNLDTEAFF. Full variable domain (remainder filled in from reference TRBV5-4 and TRBJ1-1): ETGVTQSPTHLIKTRGQQVTLRCSSQSGHNTVSWYQQALGQGPQFIFQYYREEENGRGNFPPRFSGLQFPNYSSELNVNALELDDSALYLCASSFGGGNLDTEAFFGQGTRLTVV.